This T cell receptor beta chain emerged from a study of shared clonotypes between healthy human individuals (dated by TCRdb to 2020 to 2022). Study-level background: A couple of women and a few men aged 18 to 49 years were included in the cohort. Blood TCR repertoires of about five healthy adults were deeply sequenced to estimate repertoire size and the extent of clonotype sharing between individuals. For each donor, three plates each were used for CD4 naive and CD4 memory, two plates were used for CD8 naive, and one plate was used for CD8 memory. Per donor, leukapheresis produced somewhere between about 0.94 and 8.9 billion PBMCs. To increase sequencing depth and limit assay-specific biases, different laboratories used diverse techniques to prepare libraries and sequence TCR repertoires. On the study overall, not on this receptor specifically: Incomplete sequencing was indicated by rarefaction of sorted-subset datasets, despite the large sequencing depth. Pairwise subsampling indicated that sequencing depth was expected to affect the degree of clonotype sharing among donors. Only blood was sampled, and tissue TCR repertoires likely differ from those in blood. Naive subsets generally had larger estimated clonotype richness than memory subsets. Approximately 4.8% of naive CD4, 3.5% of naive CD8, around 2.3% of memory CD4, and 0.35% to 0.5% of memory CD8 clonotypes were shared across a few donors. Higher generation probabilities were observed for clonotypes shared by all four sorted-subset donors than for non-shared clonotypes. The small number of donors limited the genetic and exposure-history diversity represented.

Healthy HIV-negative adults with no recently reported acute infections or vaccinations were included as donors. All donors were Caucasian adults living in Nashville, Tennessee, USA. CD4+ T cells were enriched by magnetic negative selection, after which naive cells were positively selected on CD45RA and the negative fraction was taken as the memory subset. After blood collection by leukapheresis, PBMCs were isolated using Ficoll-Histopaque density gradient centrifugation and then cryopreserved in the vapor phase of liquid nitrogen. Analytical flow cytometry was used to check the purity and quantity of each magnetically sorted T cell population. Genomic DNA was isolated from each sorted fraction and quantified by UV absorbance on a Nanodrop 2000c. TCR CDR3 regions were amplified from genomic DNA by multiplex PCR using the deep immunoSEQ assay. Extracted genomic DNA from each cell subset was spread evenly across all wells of several immunoSEQ 96-well plates, with each plate serving as a replicate. For sorted subsets, each replicate PCR was loaded with 200 ng genomic DNA, equivalent to 25,000 to 35,000 T cell genomes. Purified libraries were quantified with a Qubit 3.0 fluorometer, sized on a Bioanalyzer 2100, and re-quantified with the KAPA Library Quantification kit. Each immunoSEQ 96-well plate was sequenced on its own single-read 150-cycle Illumina NextSeq 550 flow cell. In the source study's methods: Because only junctional sequences without quality scores were contained in the immunoSEQ output, filtering matching that applied to full-length reads could not be performed. Sequences were annotated with PyIR, a Python wrapper for IgBLAST v1.9, using IMGT germline references to assign V/J genes and CDR3. Any read was removed if the V/J assignment was weak (E-value above 1e-6), the CDR3 was missing, or the read contained stop codons, out-of-frame junctions, or ambiguous translated residues. V3J clonotypes were defined by identical inferred V gene, J gene, and CDR3 amino acid sequence. Percentage overlap between repertoires was calculated by dividing the number of shared unique clonotypes by the size of the smaller repertoire. Richness of each repertoire was evaluated using RTK rarefaction, the Chao1 estimator, and Recon v2.1 estimates of unobserved clonotypes. OLGA was used to compute generation probabilities for all TCRbeta clonotypes that the gDNA method yielded from a handful of donors. Sourced from immuneACCESS, this table was stored by TCRdb with only in-frame sequences that have V and J called. A share of the clones is absent; for the studies checked, an unresolved V gene accounts for under half, and the remainder has no known explanation. For V, J and clone size, that table is used; D and trimming come from the DNA. The sample table shows over 150,000 clones, and approximately 60% are seen once. About 10% of the sample is held by the ten biggest clonotypes.

With respect to this clone: The antigen this receptor binds is unknown. Per-base qualities were not stored, and no clone one base away is much larger.

Trimming costs V 5 bases and J 9 bases, and their ends lie 16 bases apart. Its CDR3 holds 12 amino acids, cysteine through phenylalanine. Here the CDR3 DNA is all that survives: 36 bases in frame from base 1. From a lookup of the germline V gene (reference sequence), CDR1 and CDR2 are GTSNPN and SVGIG. The material sequenced was memory CD4+ T cells sorted from blood. The sample's cell subset or site label, in plain terms: CD45RA-negative fraction. Rearrangement joined TRBV30 to TRBJ1-1, and perhaps TRBD1 as D gene, on 6 matching bases. The receptor comes from a man in his thirties or forties in good health. The sequenced DNA: TGTGCCTGGCGGTGGACAGAGCCTAAAGCTTTCTTT. Translated, it gives CAWRWTEPKAFF. Extended through the reference TRBV30 and TRBJ1-1 proteins, this CDR3 yields the full variable domain: SQTIHQWPATLVQPVGSPLSLECTVEGTSNPNLYWYRQAAGRGLQLLFYSVGIGQISSEVPQNLSASRPQDRQFILSSKKLLLSDSGFYLCAWRWTEPKAFFGQGTRLTVV.